This TCR beta chain was sequenced during a study of beta chain features in type 1 diabetes. Study-wide background: Across all samples, approximately 99 million sorted cells were examined.

This clone appeared once. The isolated RNA, all of it, was reverse transcribed, so expressed TCRB transcripts were what got sequenced. Sequenced by immunoSEQ multiplex PCR; TCRdb stores in-frame clones only, minus some. The sample has more than 120,000 clones, 10% seen once. The sample comprised naive CD4+ T cells from blood. The receptor's source is a man aged 18 to 29 in good health.

The CDR3 reads CASRQGAMYEQYF. The CDR3 DNA is TGTGCCAGCAGGCAGGGGGCGATGTACGAGCAGTACTTC. The chain couples TRBV25-1 to TRBJ2-7; 8 positions agree with TRBD1. The CDR3 loop spans 13 amino acids. CDR1 is MGHDK, CDR2 SYGVNS, per germline. With V trimmed by 6 bases and J by 4 bases, 5 bases remained unmatched.